Presented here are 21 T cell receptor beta chains from one specimen sequenced in a study of blood T cell repertoires in COVID-19. Sequencing was performed with immunoSEQ multiplex PCR; in TCRdb, only in-frame clones are kept and a portion is missing. The sample shows tens of thousands of clones, around 90% of them seen only once. Source material: peripheral blood. These receptors were obtained from a man in his fifties or sixties with COVID-19, enrolled during active disease.

The chain combines TRBV4-3 with TRBJ2-2; 10 bases are a match to TRBD2. Germline-derived CDR1 and CDR2 are LGHNA and YSLEER. V trimming: 3 bases; J trimming: 9 bases; junction bases outside the gene matches: 13. This CDR3 has 17 amino acids. This CDR3 reads CASSQQWASGSSWELFF. CDR3 coding DNA: TGCGCCAGCAGCCAGCAGTGGGCTAGCGGGAGTAGCTGGGAGCTGTTTTTT.

The gene calls are TRBV19 and TRBJ1-1, with TRBD1 matching over 8 bases. This CDR3 spans 15 amino acids. CDR1 and CDR2 (germline): LNHDA, SQIVND (reference sequence). J lost 0 bases, V lost 6 bases, and 6 bases had no gene match. CDR3 nucleotides: TGTGCCAGTAGAGGGGACAGGCAGATGAACACTGAAGCTTTCTTT. Translating gives CASRGDRQMNTEAFF.

The chain employs TRBV9 and TRBJ2-1; tentatively, D is TRBD2 (5 bases). The germline gives CDR1 SGDLS, CDR2 YYNGEE. This CDR3 comprises 15 residues. Trimming took off 3 bases at V and 7 bases at J, with 17 bases between the two ends. The DNA for the CDR3 is TGTGCCAGCAGCGACAGAAGATCTGAGGGAAATGAGCAGTTCTTC. Amino acid sequence: CASSDRRSEGNEQFF.

The chain combines TRBV6-5 with TRBJ1-2; possibly TRBD1 for D (6 bases). The ends were cut back, 5 bases at V and 5 bases at J, with 18 bases in the middle. Germline CDR1 is MNHEY and CDR2 is SVGAGI. The CDR3 extends over 15 amino acids. CDR3 DNA sequence: TGTGCCAGCAGTCCTCCCGGGACAATACCGTATGGCTACACCTTC. Encoded protein: CASSPPGTIPYGYTF.

The V call is TRBV2, the J call TRBJ1-5; 8 bases line up with TRBD1. The ends lost 2 bases at V and 0 bases at J; junction bases unmatched: 3. CDR3 length equals 16 residues. Germline CDR1 reads SNHLY; CDR2 reads FYNNEI. CDR3 nucleotide sequence: TGTGCCAGCAGTGAATACGGACAGGGTAGCAATCAGCCCCAGCATTTT. This sequence encodes CASSEYGQGSNQPQHF.

In its sample, this clone was seen a few times. V gene TRBV2 combines with J gene TRBJ2-3, with TRBD2 matching over 11 bases. The CDR3 totals 16 residues. CDR1 SNHLY and CDR2 FYNNEI come from the germline V gene. V was clipped by 5 bases and J by 4 bases; unmatched bases: 8. This CDR3 reads CASSRASGRSADTQYF. The CDR3 DNA reads as TGTGCCAGCAGTAGAGCTAGCGGGAGGTCGGCAGATACGCAGTATTTT.

The gene calls are TRBV4-1 and TRBJ2-1, with TRBD2 matching over 9 bases. The germline V gene encodes CDR1 MGHRA and CDR2 YSYEKL. This CDR3 contains 19 residues. Trimming removed 4 bases from V and 8 bases from J; junction bases left unmatched: 21. CDR3: CASSPKTSQRGAGVDEQFF. CDR3 in DNA: TGCGCCAGCAGCCCCAAGACCAGCCAGCGGGGGGCCGGGGTGGATGAGCAGTTCTTC.

The V gene is TRBV28, the J gene TRBJ2-5; 10 bases match TRBD2. The V gene's germline CDR1 is MDHEN and CDR2 SYDVKM. The CDR3 extends over 13 amino acids. With 3 bases clipped from V and 5 bases from J, the junction kept 0 bases outside the gene matches. CDR3: CASSFSGGETQYF. The CDR3 DNA sequence: TGTGCCAGCAGTTTTAGCGGGGGGGAGACCCAGTACTTC.

This sequence joins TRBV24-1 and TRBJ2-3, with 10 bases that match TRBD2. This CDR3 has 16 amino acids. V was pared by 3 bases and J by 4 bases, with 6 bases of the junction left unmatched. Per germline, CDR1 KGHDR and CDR2 SFDVKD. CDR3 sequence: CATSDRLAGVSDTQYF. CDR3 DNA: TGTGCCACCAGTGATCGGCTAGCGGGAGTTTCAGATACGCAGTATTTT.

The chain links TRBV6-5 to TRBJ2-1; 10 positions match TRBD2. The germline V gene has CDR1 MNHEY and CDR2 SVGAGI. This CDR3 comprises 13 residues. The trim removed 8 bases at V and 10 bases at J, leaving 8 bases unmatched. For the CDR3, the DNA is TGTGCCAGCGGGCTAGCGGGAGTACAAGAGCAGTTCTTC. Translated: CASGLAGVQEQFF.

The chain carries TRBV9 and TRBJ2-5; D might be TRBD1 (6 bases). Trimming pared 0 bases from V and 1 base from J, leaving 22 bases between. The CDR3 is 19 amino acids. The germline CDR1 and CDR2 sequences are SGDLS and YYNGEE. CDR3 DNA: TGTGCCAGCAGCGTAGCAACACCGACCGCGGACAGAGTCCAAGAGACCCAGTACTTC. It codes for CASSVATPTADRVQETQYF.

The V call is TRBV5-1, the J call TRBJ2-1; the match to TRBD2 covers 11 bases. V was pared by 3 bases and J by 8 bases, with 7 bases of the junction left unmatched. The CDR3 has 15 amino acids. The germline V gene encodes CDR1 SGHRS and CDR2 YFSETQ. In DNA form, the CDR3 reads TGCGCCAGCAGCTACCTAGCGGGAGGAACCGATGAGCAGTTCTTC. This sequence encodes CASSYLAGGTDEQFF.

V is TRBV11-3 and J is TRBJ2-1; 8 bases fit TRBD2. V lost 2 bases to trimming and J lost 10 bases; unmatched junction nucleotides: 7. The CDR3 is 14 residues long. Looked up from germline, CDR1 is SGHNT and CDR2 is YENEEA. The CDR3 region is CASSLLSRGGEQFF. The CDR3 DNA is TGTGCCAGCAGCTTACTTTCCCGGGGGGGCGAGCAGTTCTTC.

This clone was detected only once. The CDR3 is CSVEGSWREGYNEQFF. In DNA, the CDR3 is TGCAGCGTTGAAGGCTCTTGGCGGGAGGGTTACAATGAGCAGTTCTTC. The chain carries TRBV29-1 and TRBJ2-1; TRBD2 agrees at 9 bases. The CDR3 consists of 16 residues. Looked up from germline, CDR1 is SQVTM and CDR2 is ANQGSEA. V dropped 1 base and J dropped 4; count of bases not matched to a gene: 8.

In DNA form, the CDR3 reads TGTGCCAGCAGCTTTGGGACTAGCGGGAGGAATGAGCAGTTCTTC. This gives the protein CASSFGTSGRNEQFF. This rearrangement joins TRBV7-3 to TRBJ2-1, with 15 bases fitting TRBD2. This CDR3 region has 15 residues. Germline V lookup: CDR1 SGHTA, CDR2 FQGTGA. Trimming at V came to 3 bases and at J to 7 bases, leaving 1 base not matched to a gene. Full variable domain (rest looked up from reference TRBV7-3 and TRBJ2-1): GAGVSQTPSNKVTEKGKYVELRCDPISGHTALYWYRQSLGQGPEFLIYFQGTGAADDSGLPNDRFFAVRPEGSVSTLKIQRTERGDSAVYLCASSFGTSGRNEQFFGPGTRLTVL.

This chain links TRBV7-9 with TRBJ1-1; D uncertain. This CDR3 has 12 amino acids. Germline lookup yields CDR1 SEHNR and CDR2 FQNEAQ (reference sequence). Trimming removed 4 bases at V and 8 bases at J, with 11 bases between. CDR3 DNA sequence: TGTGCCAGCAGCTCAGAGGACTCCGAAGCTTTCTTT. It translates to CASSSEDSEAFF.

A word on this clone: Other nucleotide sequences from this sample produce the same CDR3. The chain employs TRBV29-1 and TRBJ2-5, with 7 bases that match TRBD2. The germline gives CDR1 SQVTM, CDR2 ANQGSEA. CDR3 size: 12 residues. V shed 8 bases, J shed 5 bases, and the junction held 8 bases outside the gene matches. The DNA of the CDR3 is TGCAGCTTCGGGACTATTGGGGAGACCCAGTACTTC. Translating it yields CSFGTIGETQYF.

V is TRBV6-5 and J is TRBJ2-3; D gene ambiguous. Trimming took 0 bases from V and 3 from J, leaving 13 bases between them. The germline gives CDR1 MNHEY, CDR2 SVGAGI. The CDR3 covers 16 residues. CDR3 sequence: CASSYSIHSSTDTQYF. As DNA, the CDR3 is TGTGCCAGCAGTTACTCGATTCACAGCAGTACAGATACGCAGTATTTT.

The CDR3 nucleotides are TGTGCCAGTAGTGTGACAGCGGGGACTGAAGCTTTCTTT. Its protein is CASSVTAGTEAFF. This chain connects TRBV19 to TRBJ1-1, with D perhaps TRBD1 (5 bases). This CDR3 comprises 13 residues. The germline V gene has CDR1 LNHDA and CDR2 SQIVND (reference sequence). Trimming took 5 bases from V and 5 from J, leaving 12 bases between them. The full variable domain, completed using reference TRBV19 and TRBJ1-1, is DGGITQSPKYLFRKEGQNVTLSCEQNLNHDAMYWYRQDPGQGLRLIYYSQIVNDFQKGDIAEGYSVSREKKESFPLTVTSAQKNPTAFYLCASSVTAGTEAFFGQGTRLTVV.

This chain joins TRBV11-3 and TRBJ2-3; D unclear. The CDR3 contains 14 residues. Germline V gene data show CDR1 as SGHNT and CDR2 as YENEEA. Trimming pared 1 base from V and 7 bases from J, leaving 12 bases between. DNA of the CDR3: TGTGCCAGCAGCTTAGCTCAGAAAAAAAATACGCAGTATTTT. It encodes CASSLAQKKNTQYF.

This chain connects TRBV19 to TRBJ2-3; 12 nucleotides align to TRBD1. The J segment lost 1 base and the V segment lost 5 bases, leaving 4 bases of the junction unmatched. The CDR3 loop spans 16 amino acids. The germline gives CDR1 LNHDA, CDR2 SQIVND (reference sequence). The CDR3 spells CASSGDRGLGTDTQYF. In DNA, the CDR3 is TGTGCCAGTAGTGGGGACAGGGGGCTCGGCACAGATACGCAGTATTTT.